This is a list of T cell receptor beta chains from one sample in a study of T cell changes during pregnancy in multiple sclerosis. Repertoires were generated with immunoSEQ multiplex PCR, while TCRdb's copy carries only in-frame clones and drops some. Of around 66,000 clones in the sample, about 92% were seen once. The sample consisted of peripheral blood, taken in the first trimester of pregnancy. Receptors were obtained from a female donor in good health, enrolled as a control in a pregnancy study. CDR3s include the opening cysteine and the closing phenylalanine or tryptophan. A D gene is named only where the DNA matches it firmly. Size is omitted from some rows. Given values are once, few, many or a class for expanded clones.

DNA: TGTGCCAGCAGCCAAGTAGGGGACACCGGGGAGCTGTTTTTT
CDR3: CASSQVGDTGELFF
D: -
size: once
V: TRBV4-2
J: TRBJ2-2

DNA: TGTGCCAGCAGTCAGACAGGGCTTGAAGCCGAAGCTTTCTTT
CDR3: CASSQTGLEAEAFF
D: TRBD1
size: -
V: TRBV7-9
J: TRBJ1-1

DNA: TGTGCCAGCAGCTTATGGACAGGGGGTAGCAATCAGCCCCAGCATTTT
CDR3: CASSLWTGGSNQPQHF
D: TRBD1
size: -
V: TRBV7-3
J: TRBJ1-5

DNA: TGTGCCAGCAGCTTAGCCCCGGCTAGCGGGAGCCCCAGGGAGCAGTACTTC
CDR3: CASSLAPASGSPREQYF
D: TRBD2
size: -
V: TRBV7-2
J: TRBJ2-7

DNA: TGCGCCAGCAGCGTTGGGCAGGGCTATGGCTACACCTTC
CDR3: CASSVGQGYGYTF
D: -
size: -
V: TRBV5-1
J: TRBJ1-2

DNA: TGTGCCAGCAGTGCCGGGACAAAGAGCACAGATACGCAGTATTTT
CDR3: CASSAGTKSTDTQYF
D: -
size: -
V: TRBV2
J: TRBJ2-3

DNA: TGTGCCAGTCGGGGAGGGGTCGTCGGCACAGATACGCAGTATTTT
CDR3: CASRGGVVGTDTQYF
D: TRBD2
size: -
V: TRBV6-5
J: TRBJ2-3

DNA: TGTGCCAGCAGCGCACAGGGGCCTAGTTACGAGCAGTACTTC
CDR3: CASSAQGPSYEQYF
D: TRBD1
size: -
V: TRBV5-8
J: TRBJ2-7

DNA: TGTGCCAGCAGCTCCAGGGAAAGGGTTAACACCATATATTTT
CDR3: CASSSRERVNTIYF
D: -
size: -
V: TRBV13
J: TRBJ1-3

DNA: TGTGCCAGTAGTATAGGGAGGACTACCTCTACGAAGCAGTACTTC
CDR3: CASSIGRTTSTKQYF
D: -
size: -
V: TRBV19
J: TRBJ2-7